Shown below are 8 T cell receptor beta chains from a single sample sequenced in a study of cytomegalovirus exposure and HLA in healthy donors. Primers for the PCR totalled 60 Vbeta and 13 Jbeta. Method: immunoSEQ multiplex PCR; TCRdb's copy keeps in-frame clones and lacks some. The sample yields 95,000 to 150,000 clones, 75% to 85% seen once. Sample: PBMCs. These receptor sequences come from a man aged 45-60 years in good health and CMV-seronegative.

This chain joins TRBV7-2 and TRBJ1-5, with D tentatively TRBD1 (5 bases). There are 18 residues in the CDR3. Germline V gene data show CDR1 as SGHTA and CDR2 as FQGNSA. V shed 3 bases and J shed 0 bases, with 18 bases lying between them. The CDR3: CASSLGLGQINSNQPQHF. For the CDR3, the DNA is TGTGCCAGCAGCTTGGGGTTGGGGCAGATCAATAGCAATCAGCCCCAGCATTTT. Combining the CDR3 with reference TRBV7-2 and TRBJ1-5 gives the whole variable domain GAGVSQSPSNKVTEKGKDVELRCDPISGHTALYWYRQSLGQGLEFLIYFQGNSAPDKSGLPSDRFSAERTGGSVSTLTIQRTQQEDSAVYLCASSLGLGQINSNQPQHFGDGTRLSIL.

The CDR3 DNA reads as TGTGTGGTCCGGGACAGGGGCTACGAGCAGTACTTC. Translation: CVVRDRGYEQYF. V gene TRBV6-1 combines with J gene TRBJ2-7; 10 positions agree with TRBD1. Germline-derived CDR1 and CDR2 are MNHNS and SASEGT. The CDR3 consists of 12 residues.

This sequence joins TRBV5-1 and TRBJ1-2, with TRBD1 as a possible D gene (5 bases). This CDR3 region has 14 residues. Trimming removed 0 bases at V and 4 bases at J, with 10 bases between. Germline V gene data show CDR1 as SGHRS and CDR2 as YFSETQ. The CDR3 sequence: CASSLGQGLYGYTF. The CDR3 region has the DNA TGCGCCAGCAGCTTGGGGCAGGGACTCTATGGCTACACCTTC.

This chain joins TRBV19 and TRBJ2-4; possibly TRBD2 for D (7 bases). The germline V gene encodes CDR1 LNHDA and CDR2 SQIVND (reference sequence). This CDR3 is 17 amino acids long. Trimming pared 2 bases from V and 2 bases from J, leaving 16 bases between. The CDR3 protein is CASSILYWGGSKNIQYF. In nucleotides, the CDR3 is TGTGCCAGTAGTATACTATATTGGGGGGGCTCCAAAAACATTCAGTACTTC. The variable domain in full, with the rest retrieved from reference TRBV19 and TRBJ2-4, is DGGITQSPKYLFRKEGQNVTLSCEQNLNHDAMYWYRQDPGQGLRLIYYSQIVNDFQKGDIAEGYSVSREKKESFPLTVTSAQKNPTAFYLCASSILYWGGSKNIQYFGAGTRLSVL.

The chain carries TRBV10-3 and TRBJ2-1; tentative D call: TRBD2 (5 bases). Germline-derived CDR1 and CDR2 are ENHRY and SYGVKD. There are 15 residues in the CDR3. Trimming pared 0 bases from V and 7 bases from J, leaving 13 bases between. CDR3 DNA sequence: TGTGCCATCAGTGAGTCGCGAGACTCGGGAAATGAGCAGTTCTTC. Its protein is CAISESRDSGNEQFF.

This clone is a singleton in its sample. The V call is TRBV4-2, the J call TRBJ1-2, with 9 bases fitting TRBD1. The germline V gene has CDR1 LGHNA and CDR2 YNFKEQ. Unmatched junction bases numbered 7, after V lost 0 bases and J lost 5 bases. The CDR3 runs to 16 residues. CDR3: CASSQEAGQGPYGYTF. DNA for the CDR3: TGTGCCAGCAGCCAAGAGGCAGGACAGGGGCCGTATGGCTACACCTTC.

This chain links TRBV11-3 with TRBJ2-5; 13 bases fit TRBD2. Germline CDR1 SGHNT, CDR2 YENEEA. Losses at the gene ends were 5 bases for V and 2 bases for J; bases not matched to a gene: 5. There are 16 residues in the CDR3. CDR3 sequence: CASSLGLAGEQETQYF. The CDR3 bases are TGTGCCAGCAGCCTTGGACTAGCGGGGGAACAAGAGACCCAGTACTTC.

The chain recombines TRBV11-2 with TRBJ2-3, with TRBD2 matching over 8 bases. Germline trimming cut 7 bases from V and 6 bases from J; bases unmatched to any gene: 12. This CDR3 has 15 amino acids. Per germline, CDR1 SGHAT and CDR2 FQNNGV. Here the CDR3 reads CASTPGRGGLDTQYF. CDR3 nucleotides: TGTGCCAGCACCCCGGGACGGGGGGGCCTGGATACGCAGTATTTT.